The 22 T cell receptor beta chains given below trace back to one sample, sequenced in a study of blood T cell repertoires in COVID-19. Sequencing used immunoSEQ multiplex PCR; TCRdb keeps in-frame clones, though not all of them. The sample yields more than 400,000 clones, around 87% seen once. Sequenced input: PBMCs or T cells enriched from blood (not recorded which). These receptors were collected from a woman aged 18-29 years who had recovered from COVID-19.

The rearrangement links TRBV29-1 to TRBJ2-3; D is possibly TRBD1 (6 bases). CDR1 is SQVTM and CDR2 is ANQGSEA in the germline V gene. The length of the CDR3 is 11 residues. The CDR3: CSGGHTDTQYF. In nucleotides, the CDR3 is TGCAGTGGGGGACACACAGATACGCAGTATTTT.

This chain joins TRBV27 and TRBJ1-2; D is possibly TRBD1 (5 bases). Germline CDR1 MNHEY, CDR2 SMNVEV (reference sequence). V was pared by 7 bases and J by 6 bases, with 24 bases between. This CDR3 spans 16 amino acids. CDR3 coding DNA: TGTGCCAGCAAACCTTCGGCAGCTCCCCCGGGGGATGGCTACACCTTC. Amino acid sequence: CASKPSAAPPGDGYTF.

This clone was seen a handful of times. V and J are TRBV30 and TRBJ1-5; 9 nucleotides agree with TRBD1. The ends lost 3 bases at V and 2 bases at J; junction bases unmatched: 5. CDR1 is GTSNPN, CDR2 SVGIG, per germline (reference sequence). The CDR3 has 15 amino acids. CDR3 DNA: TGTGCCTGGAGCAACAGGGGGCATGGCAATCAGCCCCAGCATTTT. Translation gives CAWSNRGHGNQPQHF.

This clone was recorded a few times. The chain has TRBV6-1 and TRBJ2-7, with TRBD2 identical over 8 bases. V trimming: 4 bases; J trimming: 4 bases; junction bases outside the gene matches: 15. CDR1 and CDR2 from the germline V gene are MNHNS and SASEGT. The CDR3 sequence is 17 residues long. The CDR3 DNA is TGTGCCAGCAGTGGGAAACTAGCGGTCTCCTCGATGTACGAGCAGTACTTC. This gives the protein CASSGKLAVSSMYEQYF.

This rearrangement joins TRBV4-1 to TRBJ1-3; D gene ambiguous. The CDR3 is 16 amino acids. Trimming pared 0 bases from V and 1 base from J, leaving 10 bases between. Germline CDR1 is MGHRA and CDR2 is YSYEKL. The CDR3, as DNA: TGCGCCAGCAGCCAAGATCCCCCCGGGTCTGGAAACACCATATATTTT. Translating gives CASSQDPPGSGNTIYF.

The chain employs TRBV14 and TRBJ1-1, with D unclear. The CDR3 is 16 amino acids. V was cut by 1 base and J by 1 base, with 13 bases left in between. Germline V gene lookup returns CDR1 SGHDN and CDR2 FVKESK. The CDR3 protein is CASSQGPGSPNTEAFF. DNA for the CDR3: TGTGCCAGCAGCCAAGGGCCCGGGTCCCCGAACACTGAAGCTTTCTTT. Full variable domain (remainder filled in from reference TRBV14 and TRBJ1-1): EAGVTQFPSHSVIEKGQTVTLRCDPISGHDNLYWYRRVMGKEIKFLLHFVKESKQDESGMPNNRFLAERTGGTYSTLKVQPAELEDSGVYFCASSQGPGSPNTEAFFGQGTRLTVV.

V gene TRBV5-1 combines with J gene TRBJ1-2; 11 positions match TRBD1. J was trimmed by 6 bases and V by 4 bases; bases with no gene match: 5. Per the germline V gene, CDR1 is SGHRS and CDR2 is YFSETQ. This CDR3 region has 14 residues. CDR3 nucleotide sequence: TGCGCCAGCAGCCTATGGACAGGGGGCAATGGCTACACCTTC. As protein: CASSLWTGGNGYTF.

The chain has TRBV4-1 and TRBJ1-2; D not resolved. Per germline, CDR1 MGHRA and CDR2 YSYEKL. Trimming shortened V by 0 bases and J by 4 bases, and 24 bases separated the two germline ends. The CDR3 is 19 residues long. CDR3 region: CASSQDSGPNGGSSYGYTF. CDR3 nucleotides: TGCGCCAGCAGCCAAGATTCTGGTCCGAACGGCGGTAGCAGCTATGGCTACACCTTC.

V is TRBV2 and J is TRBJ1-6, with 11 bases that match TRBD1. CDR1 is SNHLY and CDR2 is FYNNEI in the germline V gene. V was pared by 11 bases and J by 7 bases, with 4 bases of the junction left unmatched. The CDR3 runs to 13 residues. This CDR3 is CAGQGARNSPLHF. The CDR3 DNA sequence: TGTGCCGGACAGGGGGCGCGGAATTCACCCCTCCACTTT.

The chain is built from TRBV5-6 and TRBJ2-2, with D perhaps matching TRBD1 (5 bases). Germline assignment: CDR1 SGHDT and CDR2 YYEEEE. The CDR3 consists of 15 residues. Trimming cost V 4 bases and J 3 bases, with 13 bases left between them. The CDR3 reads CASSPILGDTGELFF. DNA of the CDR3: TGTGCCAGCAGCCCGATCCTAGGGGACACCGGGGAGCTGTTTTTT.

CDR3 DNA sequence: TGTGCCAGCAGCCAAGGGCACCGCACTGAAGCTTTCTTT. Protein product: CASSQGHRTEAFF. The chain combines TRBV14 with TRBJ1-1; the D is unclear. Germline CDR1 is SGHDN and CDR2 is FVKESK. V was shortened by 1 base and J by 4 bases, with 7 bases between the two germline ends. The CDR3 is 13 residues long.

DNA of the CDR3: TGTGCCAGCAGATCAACCTGGAGGAAGGCTAGCGGGGGTTACGAGCAGTACTTC. It codes for CASRSTWRKASGGYEQYF. The chain has TRBV3-1 (or the pseudogene TRBV3-2) and TRBJ2-7; TRBD2 matches 10 bases. The germline V gene has CDR1 LGHDT and CDR2 YNNKEL (reference sequence). After removal of 6 bases from V and 4 bases from J, the junction contained 18 bases not matched to a gene. The CDR3 loop spans 18 amino acids.

The genes are TRBV3-1 (or the pseudogene TRBV3-2) and TRBJ2-1; D gene uncertain. Germline V lookup: CDR1 LGHDT, CDR2 YNNKEL (reference sequence). V was trimmed by 2 bases and J by 1 base, leaving 12 bases between them. This CDR3 spans 16 amino acids. The CDR3 DNA reads TGTGCCAGCAGCCAACTTCCTCCCCGGTCCTACAATGAGCAGTTCTTC. Its translation: CASSQLPPRSYNEQFF.

The CDR3 here is CATSRDSGRQGSSYEQYF. The CDR3 nucleotides read TGTGCCACCAGCAGAGATTCGGGGCGACAGGGGAGCTCCTACGAGCAGTACTTC. The chain has TRBV15 and TRBJ2-7, with 8 bases identical to TRBD1. The germline V gene encodes CDR1 LNHNV and CDR2 YYDKDF (reference sequence). The CDR3 contains 18 residues. After removal of 0 bases from V and 0 bases from J, the junction contained 10 bases not matched to a gene.

The V gene is TRBV19, the J gene TRBJ2-7; 7 positions agree with TRBD2. Looked up from germline, CDR1 is LNHDA and CDR2 is SQIVND (reference sequence). With V trimmed by 8 bases and J by 1 base, 8 bases remained unmatched. CDR3 length: 14 residues. The CDR3 DNA is TGTGCCAGTGGCCGGGGTAGCGGGTCCTACGAGCAGTACTTC. Residues: CASGRGSGSYEQYF.

This chain joins TRBV13 and TRBJ1-1, with 7 bases aligning to TRBD1. The trim removed 4 bases at V and 1 base at J, leaving 9 bases unmatched. The CDR3 extends over 16 amino acids. Germline V gene data show CDR1 as PRHDT and CDR2 as FYEKMQ (reference sequence). CDR3 nucleotide sequence: TGTGCCAGCAGCTCGTCAAGGACAGGCCAGAACACTGAAGCTTTCTTT. Translated, it gives CASSSSRTGQNTEAFF.

The gene calls are TRBV6-5 and TRBJ2-5; D remains ambiguous. CDR1 is MNHEY and CDR2 is SVGAGI in the germline V gene. The CDR3 runs 13 residues. Trimming left V 2 bases short and J 0 bases short, with 4 bases between. In DNA, the CDR3 is TGTGCCAGCAGTTACCAGTACCAAGAGACCCAGTACTTC. It is translated as CASSYQYQETQYF.

The chain couples TRBV18 to TRBJ2-1; TRBD2 matches at 13 bases. CDR3 length: 15 residues. The trim removed 2 bases at V and 9 bases at J, leaving 4 bases unmatched. Germline CDR1 reads KGHSH; CDR2 reads LQKENI. CDR3: CASSPKLAGGPEQFF. The CDR3 DNA is TGTGCCAGCTCACCAAAACTAGCGGGGGGGCCTGAGCAGTTCTTC.

The chain carries TRBV19 and TRBJ1-1; D is undetermined. The CDR3 runs to 14 residues. Trimming cost V 5 bases and J 0 bases, with 10 bases left between them. CDR1 is LNHDA and CDR2 is SQIVND in the germline V gene (reference sequence). The CDR3 nucleotides are TGTGCCAGTAGTTCCGTACTCATGAACACTGAAGCTTTCTTT. As protein: CASSSVLMNTEAFF.

This clone was recorded once. The chain employs TRBV2 and TRBJ2-5; tentative D call: TRBD1 (6 bases). The CDR3 runs to 15 residues. Germline CDR1 SNHLY, CDR2 FYNNEI. V was cut by 9 bases and J by 4 bases, with 21 bases left in between. The CDR3 reads CASIGQTQSGETQYF. CDR3 DNA: TGTGCCAGTATTGGACAGACCCAAAGCGGAGAGACCCAGTACTTC.

The rearrangement uses TRBV10-1 and TRBJ2-2, with TRBD1 matching 11 bases. The CDR3 loop spans 16 amino acids. Germline V CDR1 and CDR2: WNHNN, SYGVQD (reference sequence). J was trimmed by 5 bases and V by 3 bases; bases with no gene match: 5. This CDR3 reads CASSDRDRGSTGELFF. The CDR3 DNA is TGCGCCAGCAGTGACCGGGACAGGGGGTCGACCGGGGAGCTGTTTTTT.

This clone was counted a single time. The same CDR3 also results from other DNA sequences found in this sample. The V call is TRBV12-3 or TRBV12-4, the J call TRBJ1-1; D call uncertain. The CDR3 extends over 13 amino acids. Trimming shortened V by 3 bases and J by 0 bases, and 5 bases separated the two germline ends. The CDR3 DNA reads as TGTGCCAGCAGTTTCTCCCTGAACACTGAAGCTTTCTTT. Its protein product is CASSFSLNTEAFF.